This T cell receptor beta chain was captured in a study of blood T cells in healthy people across ages. The authors ran a second PCR of about 6 to 11 cycles using a sample-barcoded 5' primer and a J-beta primer mix. The authors tagged each cDNA molecule using a template-switch adaptor with 12 random nucleotides. CDR3-containing paired-end reads numbered at least 3 million in each sample. Each CDR3 protein gets one entry after TCRdb re-called the 5' RACE reads with MiXCR. Of some 1.4 million distinct CDR3 sequences in the sample, roughly 40% were seen once. Trimming shortened V by 4 bases and J by 0 bases, and 16 bases separated the two germline ends. This CDR3 spans 16 amino acids. CDR1 and CDR2 (germline): SGHRS, YFSETQ.

V usage is TRBV5-1 and J usage is TRBJ1-2; D remains ambiguous. Sequenced: blood. The clonotype originates from a woman younger than 30 in good health. CDR3: CASSRHPEGTNYGYTF. For the CDR3, the DNA is TGCGCCAGCAGCCGACATCCCGAAGGGACTAACTATGGCTACACCTTC. The full variable domain, in which reference TRBV5-1 and TRBJ1-2 provide the parts outside the CDR3, is KAGVTQTPRYLIKTRGQQVTLSCSPISGHRSVSWYQQTPGQGLQFLFEYFSETQRNKGNFPGRFSGRQFSNSRSEMNVSTLELGDSALYLCASSRHPEGTNYGYTFGSGTRLTVV.